The present T cell receptor (beta chain) was sequenced within a study of shared clonotypes between healthy human individuals. V gave up 3 bases and J gave up 4 bases, with 14 bases separating them. Germline CDR1 reads SGHRS; CDR2 reads YFSETQ. This CDR3 contains 14 residues. As regards this clone: What it binds is unknown.

Clones were read by immunoSEQ multiplex PCR, and TCRdb kept only the in-frame ones, dropping some. Counted here are around 340,000 clones, more than 60% occurring once; the ten biggest clones make up under 11%. General observations from the study: Though the depth was large, rarefaction showed that sorted-subset sequencing was incomplete. Naive CD4 clonotypes overlapped across a handful of donors at around 5%.

This TCR was recovered from a man between 25 and 39 years old in good health. This chain connects TRBV5-1 to TRBJ2-7, with D hard to call. Sequences were obtained from memory CD4+ T cells sorted from blood. This sample's subset: CD45RA-negative fraction. The CDR3 loop reads CASSSRPDLYEQYF. The CDR3 bases are TGCGCCAGCAGCTCACGTCCCGATCTGTACGAGCAGTACTTC. Using reference TRBV5-1 and TRBJ2-7 for the parts outside the CDR3, the full variable domain is KAGVTQTPRYLIKTRGQQVTLSCSPISGHRSVSWYQQTPGQGLQFLFEYFSETQRNKGNFPGRFSGRQFSNSRSEMNVSTLELGDSALYLCASSSRPDLYEQYFGPGTRLTVT.